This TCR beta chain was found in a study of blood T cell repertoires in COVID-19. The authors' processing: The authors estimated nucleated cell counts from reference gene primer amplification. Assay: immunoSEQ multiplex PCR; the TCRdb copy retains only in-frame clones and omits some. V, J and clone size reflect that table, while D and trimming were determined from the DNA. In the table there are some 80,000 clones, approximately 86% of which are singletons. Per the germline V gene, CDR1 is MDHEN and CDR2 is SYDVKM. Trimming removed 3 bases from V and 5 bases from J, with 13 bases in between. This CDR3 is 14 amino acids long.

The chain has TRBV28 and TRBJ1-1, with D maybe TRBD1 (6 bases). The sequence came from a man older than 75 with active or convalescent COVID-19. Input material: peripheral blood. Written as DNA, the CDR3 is TGTGCCAGCAGTTTGTTGGGGGCGGTTACTGAAGCTTTCTTT. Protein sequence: CASSLLGAVTEAFF.